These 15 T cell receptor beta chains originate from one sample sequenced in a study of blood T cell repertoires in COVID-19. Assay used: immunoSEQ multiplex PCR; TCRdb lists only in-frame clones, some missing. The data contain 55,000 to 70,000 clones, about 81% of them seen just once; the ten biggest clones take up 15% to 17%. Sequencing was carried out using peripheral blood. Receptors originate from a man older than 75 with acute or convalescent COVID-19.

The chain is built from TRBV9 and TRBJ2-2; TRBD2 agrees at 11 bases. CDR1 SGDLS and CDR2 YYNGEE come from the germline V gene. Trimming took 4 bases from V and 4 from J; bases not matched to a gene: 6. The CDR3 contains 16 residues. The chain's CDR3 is CASSRLLAGATGELFF. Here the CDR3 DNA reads TGTGCCAGCAGCCGTTTACTAGCGGGAGCCACCGGGGAGCTGTTTTTT.

The CDR3 loop is CASSPPRGGEQYF. CDR3 coding DNA: TGTGCCAGCAGCCCCCCCCGTGGGGGGGAGCAGTACTTC. The V call is TRBV13, the J call TRBJ2-7; the D gene is possibly TRBD2 (6 bases). The V gene lost 5 bases and the J gene lost 7 bases, with 15 bases spanning the gap. CDR1 and CDR2 (germline): PRHDT, FYEKMQ (reference sequence). This CDR3 is built from 13 residues.

DNA of the CDR3: TGTGCCAGCTCACCTCCCCCAGGGAGCACAGATACGCAGTATTTT. Amino acid sequence: CASSPPPGSTDTQYF. The genes are TRBV18 and TRBJ2-3; tentatively, D is TRBD1 (5 bases). CDR1 KGHSH and CDR2 LQKENI come from the germline V gene. CDR3 length equals 15 residues. Trimming pared 3 bases from V and 0 bases from J, leaving 10 bases between.

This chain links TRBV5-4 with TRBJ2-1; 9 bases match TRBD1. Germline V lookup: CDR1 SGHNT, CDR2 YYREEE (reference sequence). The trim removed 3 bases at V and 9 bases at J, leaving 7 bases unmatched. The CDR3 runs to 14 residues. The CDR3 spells CASSSDRGPSEQFF. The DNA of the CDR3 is TGTGCCAGCAGCTCGGACAGGGGACCCAGTGAGCAGTTCTTC.

DNA of the CDR3: TGTGCCAGCAGCTCGCTAGGCACAGATACGCAGTATTTT. Residues: CASSSLGTDTQYF. This rearrangement joins TRBV14 to TRBJ2-3; D is undetermined. Trimming took off 5 bases at V and 1 base at J, with 7 bases between the two ends. The CDR3 is made up of 13 amino acids. The V gene's germline CDR1 is SGHDN and CDR2 FVKESK.

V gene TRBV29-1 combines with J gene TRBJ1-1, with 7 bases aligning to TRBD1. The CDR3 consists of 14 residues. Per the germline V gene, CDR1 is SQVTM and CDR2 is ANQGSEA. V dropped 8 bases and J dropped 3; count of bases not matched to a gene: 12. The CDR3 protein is CSLYATGAHTEAFF. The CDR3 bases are TGCAGCCTCTATGCCACAGGGGCACACACTGAAGCTTTCTTT.

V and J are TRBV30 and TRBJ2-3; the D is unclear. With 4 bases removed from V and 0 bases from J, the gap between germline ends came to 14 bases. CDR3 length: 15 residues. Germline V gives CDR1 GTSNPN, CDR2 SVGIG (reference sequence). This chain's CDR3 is CAWIVSQKSTDTQYF. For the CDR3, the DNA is TGTGCCTGGATAGTATCACAGAAGAGCACAGATACGCAGTATTTT.

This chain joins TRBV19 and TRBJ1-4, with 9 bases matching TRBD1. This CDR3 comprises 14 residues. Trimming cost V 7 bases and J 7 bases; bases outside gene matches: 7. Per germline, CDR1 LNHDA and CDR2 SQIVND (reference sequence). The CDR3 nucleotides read TGTGCCAGTAAACCGGGACAGGGTGGTGAAAAACTGTTTTTT. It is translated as CASKPGQGGEKLFF.

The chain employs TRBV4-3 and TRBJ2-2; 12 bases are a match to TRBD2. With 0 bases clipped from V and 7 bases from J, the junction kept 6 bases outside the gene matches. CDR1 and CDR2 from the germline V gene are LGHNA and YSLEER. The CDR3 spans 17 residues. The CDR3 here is CASSQDPSGGANGELFF. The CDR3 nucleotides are TGCGCCAGCAGCCAAGATCCTAGCGGGGGGGCAAACGGGGAGCTGTTTTTT.

The CDR3 DNA reads as TGTGCCAGCAGCTCCGGACAGGGACGATACGGCTACACCTTC. Translating gives CASSSGQGRYGYTF. The gene calls are TRBV5-4 and TRBJ1-2, with 8 bases aligning to TRBD1. Germline V CDR1 and CDR2: SGHNT, YYREEE (reference sequence). The CDR3 length is 14 residues. V was pared by 3 bases and J by 8 bases, with 9 bases of the junction left unmatched.

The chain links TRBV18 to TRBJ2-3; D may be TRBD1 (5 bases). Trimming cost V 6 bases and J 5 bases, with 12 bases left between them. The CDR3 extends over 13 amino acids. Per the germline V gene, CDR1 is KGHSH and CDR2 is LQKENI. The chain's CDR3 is CASSQGVQDTQYF. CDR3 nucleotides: TGTGCCAGCTCCCAAGGGGTGCAAGATACGCAGTATTTT.

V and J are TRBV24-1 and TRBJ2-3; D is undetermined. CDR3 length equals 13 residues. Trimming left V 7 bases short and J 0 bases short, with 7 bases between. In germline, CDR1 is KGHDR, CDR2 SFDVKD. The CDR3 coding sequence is TGTGCCACCAGCCCAGTAAGCACAGATACGCAGTATTTT. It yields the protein CATSPVSTDTQYF.

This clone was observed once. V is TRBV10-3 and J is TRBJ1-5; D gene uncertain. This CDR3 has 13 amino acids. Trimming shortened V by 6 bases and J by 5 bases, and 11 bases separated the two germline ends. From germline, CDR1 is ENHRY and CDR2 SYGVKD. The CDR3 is CAIRGSVDQPQHF. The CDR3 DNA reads TGTGCCATCAGGGGGAGCGTGGATCAGCCCCAGCATTTT.

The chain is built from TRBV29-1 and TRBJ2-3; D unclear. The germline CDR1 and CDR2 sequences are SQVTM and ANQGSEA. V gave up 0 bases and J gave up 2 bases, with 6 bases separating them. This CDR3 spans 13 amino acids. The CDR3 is CSVEDSYTDTQYF. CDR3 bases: TGCAGCGTTGAAGACAGTTACACAGATACGCAGTATTTT.

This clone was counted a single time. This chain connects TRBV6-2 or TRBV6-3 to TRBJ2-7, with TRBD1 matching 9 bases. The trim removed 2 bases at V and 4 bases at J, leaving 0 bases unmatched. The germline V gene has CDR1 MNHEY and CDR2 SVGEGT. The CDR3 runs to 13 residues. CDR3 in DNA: TGTGCCAGCAGTTACGACAGGGGGTACGAGCAGTACTTC. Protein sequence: CASSYDRGYEQYF.